This paragraph reports one T cell receptor (beta chain). Only in-frame clones appear in the TCRdb table, and some are missing; sequencing was by immunoSEQ multiplex PCR. The sample consists of roughly 380,000 clones, 89% of them appearing once. This record belongs to a study of blood T cell repertoires in COVID-19. Study details: The study drew acute and convalescent COVID-19 samples from the United States, Italy and Spain.

Seattle-derived patients entered the study during active infection and were followed longitudinally. In germline, CDR1 is SNHLY, CDR2 FYNNEI. The CDR3 is 15 amino acids. The V end lost 6 bases, the J end lost 1 base, and 15 bases lay between the germline ends. The rearrangement joins TRBV2 to TRBJ2-5; D may be TRBD1 (6 bases). The TCR originated in a woman aged 40 to 55 with COVID-19, enrolled during active disease. Sequenced material: peripheral blood. CDR3 sequence: CASRGYRDTQETQYF. Written as DNA, the CDR3 is TGTGCCAGCAGAGGATACCGGGACACCCAAGAGACCCAGTACTTC. Full variable domain (remainder filled in from reference TRBV2 and TRBJ2-5): EPEVTQTPSHQVTQMGQEVILRCVPISNHLYFYWYRQILGQKVEFLVSFYNNEISEKSEIFDDQFSVERPDGSNFTLKIRSTKLEDSAMYFCASRGYRDTQETQYFGPGTRLLVL.